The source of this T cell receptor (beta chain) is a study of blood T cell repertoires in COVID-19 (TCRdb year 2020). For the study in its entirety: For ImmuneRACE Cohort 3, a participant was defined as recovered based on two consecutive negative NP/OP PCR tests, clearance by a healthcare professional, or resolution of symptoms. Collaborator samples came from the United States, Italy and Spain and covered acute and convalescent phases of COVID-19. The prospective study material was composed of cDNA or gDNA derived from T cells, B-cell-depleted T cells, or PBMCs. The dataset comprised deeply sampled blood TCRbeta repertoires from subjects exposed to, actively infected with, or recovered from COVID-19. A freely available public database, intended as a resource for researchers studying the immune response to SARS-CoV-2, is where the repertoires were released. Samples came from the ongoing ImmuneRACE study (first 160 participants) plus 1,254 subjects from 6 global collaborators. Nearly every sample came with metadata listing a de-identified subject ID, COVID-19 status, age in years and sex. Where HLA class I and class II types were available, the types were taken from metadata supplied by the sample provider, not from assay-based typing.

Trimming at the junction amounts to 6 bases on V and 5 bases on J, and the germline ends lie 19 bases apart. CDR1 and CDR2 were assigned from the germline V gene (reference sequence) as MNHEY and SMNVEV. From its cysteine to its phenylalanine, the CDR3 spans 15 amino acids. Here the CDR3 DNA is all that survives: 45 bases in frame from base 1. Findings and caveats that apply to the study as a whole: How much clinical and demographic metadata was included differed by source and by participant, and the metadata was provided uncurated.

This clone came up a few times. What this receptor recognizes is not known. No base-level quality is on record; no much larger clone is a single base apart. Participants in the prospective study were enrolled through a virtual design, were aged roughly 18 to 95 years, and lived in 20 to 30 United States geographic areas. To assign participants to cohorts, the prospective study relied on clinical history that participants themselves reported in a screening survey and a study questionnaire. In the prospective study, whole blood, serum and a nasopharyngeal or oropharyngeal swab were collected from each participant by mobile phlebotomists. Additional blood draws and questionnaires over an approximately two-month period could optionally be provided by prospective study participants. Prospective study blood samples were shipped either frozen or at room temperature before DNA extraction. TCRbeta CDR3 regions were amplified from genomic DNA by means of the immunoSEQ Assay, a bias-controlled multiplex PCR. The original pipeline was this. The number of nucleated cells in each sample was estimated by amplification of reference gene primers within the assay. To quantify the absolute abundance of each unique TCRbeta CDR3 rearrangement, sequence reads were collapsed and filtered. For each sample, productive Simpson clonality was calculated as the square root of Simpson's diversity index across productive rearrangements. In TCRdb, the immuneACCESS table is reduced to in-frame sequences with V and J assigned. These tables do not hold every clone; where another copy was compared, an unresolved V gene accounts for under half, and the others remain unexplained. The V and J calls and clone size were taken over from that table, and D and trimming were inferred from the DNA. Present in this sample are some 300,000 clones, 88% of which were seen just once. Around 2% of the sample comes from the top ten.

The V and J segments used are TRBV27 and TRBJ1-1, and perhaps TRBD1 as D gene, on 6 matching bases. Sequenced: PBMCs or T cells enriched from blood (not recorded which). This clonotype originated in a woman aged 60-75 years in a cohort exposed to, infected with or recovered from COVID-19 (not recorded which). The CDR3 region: CASRKISTGWTEAFF. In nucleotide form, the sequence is TGTGCCAGCAGAAAAATATCCACAGGGTGGACTGAAGCTTTCTTT.